One T cell receptor beta chain is described in this entry. Time point: recipient sample about 28 days before transplant, after cytoreduction. This entry belongs to a study of T cell clonotyping in hematopoietic cell transplantation. TCRdb keeps only in-frame clones here, not all; method: immunoSEQ multiplex PCR. The data contain about 27,000 clones, less than 75% of them seen just once; the ten biggest clones take up roughly 6%. CDR1 and CDR2 from the germline V gene are MNHNY and SVGAGI (reference sequence). The CDR3 totals 11 residues. The V gene lost 2 bases and the J gene lost 7 bases, with 2 bases spanning the gap.

This material consisted of peripheral blood mononuclear cells, taken before stem cell transplant. This TCR came from a man between 50 and 59 years old with myelodysplastic syndrome. Some clones in this sample may be carry-over from other donors' samples. V gene TRBV6-6 combines with J gene TRBJ1-4; D unclear. CDR3 protein: CASSYGEKLFF. The CDR3 nucleotides are TGTGCCAGCAGTTACGGTGAAAAACTGTTTTTT.